A selection of T cell receptor beta chains follows, all from one sample in a study of cytomegalovirus exposure and HLA in healthy donors. This table comes from immunoSEQ multiplex PCR, and its TCRdb copy is limited to in-frame clones, with some not included. The sample includes about 100,000 clones, roughly three quarters of them seen just once. Sample: PBMCs. These receptors were taken from a woman in her 50s in good health and CMV-seropositive. CDR3s include the opening cysteine and the closing phenylalanine or tryptophan. D genes are given only for firm matches. For some rows the clone size is stated as once, few or many, or as a class when expanded; others skip it.

cdr3_aa: CASSPSVYGYTF; cdr3_nt: TGCGCCAGCAGTCCGTCGGTTTATGGCTACACCTTC; clone_size: .; d_call: .; j_call: TRBJ1-2; v_call: TRBV5-1
cdr3_aa: CASSLGVGPQDGYTF; cdr3_nt: TGTGCCAGCAGCTTAGGGGTAGGGCCCCAGGATGGCTACACCTTC; clone_size: .; d_call: .; j_call: TRBJ1-2; v_call: TRBV5-6
cdr3_aa: CAWSDGRGKPQHF; cdr3_nt: TGTGCCTGGAGTGATGGGAGGGGAAAGCCCCAGCATTTT; clone_size: .; d_call: .; j_call: TRBJ1-5; v_call: TRBV30
cdr3_aa: CASSKTQGKNTEAFF; cdr3_nt: TGTGCCAGCAGCAAGACACAGGGGAAGAACACTGAAGCTTTCTTT; clone_size: .; d_call: TRBD1; j_call: TRBJ1-1; v_call: TRBV7-9
cdr3_aa: CASAQGWSTEAFF; cdr3_nt: TGTGCCAGCGCTCAGGGTTGGAGCACTGAAGCTTTCTTT; clone_size: .; d_call: .; j_call: TRBJ1-1; v_call: TRBV6-5
cdr3_aa: CAGGAGDTNEQFF; cdr3_nt: TGTGCCGGTGGAGCGGGGGATACTAATGAGCAGTTCTTC; clone_size: .; d_call: TRBD2; j_call: TRBJ2-1; v_call: TRBV19
cdr3_aa: CASSLSGGYSYNEQFF; cdr3_nt: TGTGCCAGCAGCTTAAGTGGGGGGTACTCCTACAATGAGCAGTTCTTC; clone_size: once; d_call: .; j_call: TRBJ2-1; v_call: TRBV7-9
cdr3_aa: CASSDPLLAGGVDTQYF; cdr3_nt: TGTGCCAGCAGCGACCCCCTACTAGCGGGGGGGGTGGATACGCAGTATTTT; clone_size: .; d_call: TRBD2; j_call: TRBJ2-3; v_call: TRBV9
cdr3_aa: CASRARELNTGELFF; cdr3_nt: TGCGCCAGCAGGGCCAGGGAATTGAACACCGGGGAGCTGTTTTTT; clone_size: .; d_call: .; j_call: TRBJ2-2; v_call: TRBV5-1
cdr3_aa: CASGTGEGGYEQYF; cdr3_nt: TGTGCCAGTGGCACAGGGGAAGGGGGCTACGAGCAGTACTTC; clone_size: .; d_call: TRBD1; j_call: TRBJ2-7; v_call: TRBV19
cdr3_aa: CASSEDSRYNEQFF; cdr3_nt: TGTGCCAGCAGTGAGGACTCGAGATACAATGAGCAGTTCTTC; clone_size: .; d_call: .; j_call: TRBJ2-1; v_call: TRBV2
cdr3_aa: CASSGQSQETQYF; cdr3_nt: TGTGCCAGCAGCGGACAGTCCCAAGAGACCCAGTACTTC; clone_size: once; d_call: .; j_call: TRBJ2-5; v_call: TRBV7-8
cdr3_aa: CASSLDATGTGELFF; cdr3_nt: TGTGCCAGCAGCTTGGATGCCACGGGGACCGGGGAGCTGTTTTTT; clone_size: .; d_call: .; j_call: TRBJ2-2; v_call: TRBV5-4
cdr3_aa: CASRGGTGPAYTF; cdr3_nt: TGTGCCAGCAGGGGTGGGACAGGGCCCGCCTACACCTTC; clone_size: few; d_call: TRBD1; j_call: TRBJ1-2; v_call: TRBV6-6
cdr3_aa: CASTSRVAGPNNEQFF; cdr3_nt: TGTGCCAGCACCTCCCGGGTAGCGGGCCCGAACAATGAGCAGTTCTTC; clone_size: once; d_call: TRBD2; j_call: TRBJ2-1; v_call: TRBV2
cdr3_aa: CASSPISGSGLYEQYF; cdr3_nt: TGTGCCAGCTCACCAATTTCTGGTTCAGGGCTCTACGAGCAGTACTTC; clone_size: .; d_call: .; j_call: TRBJ2-7; v_call: TRBV18
cdr3_aa: CASSFATRFNSPLHF; cdr3_nt: TGTGCCAGCAGCTTCGCCACGCGGTTTAATTCACCCCTCCACTTT; clone_size: .; d_call: .; j_call: TRBJ1-6; v_call: TRBV7-9
cdr3_aa: CSVSTGPGNTEAFF; cdr3_nt: TGCAGCGTCTCGACAGGGCCTGGGAACACTGAAGCTTTCTTT; clone_size: few; d_call: TRBD1; j_call: TRBJ1-1; v_call: TRBV29-1
cdr3_aa: CASSLGDTYMNTEAFF; cdr3_nt: TGTGCCAGCAGCTTAGGCGACACGTACATGAACACTGAAGCTTTCTTT; clone_size: .; d_call: .; j_call: TRBJ1-1; v_call: TRBV11-2
cdr3_aa: CSVEGGPWNYGYTF; cdr3_nt: TGCAGCGTCGAAGGCGGCCCCTGGAACTATGGCTACACCTTC; clone_size: .; d_call: .; j_call: TRBJ1-2; v_call: TRBV29-1
cdr3_aa: CASSQSLERAYNEQFF; cdr3_nt: TGTGCCAGCAGCCAATCCCTAGAACGCGCCTACAATGAGCAGTTCTTC; clone_size: .; d_call: .; j_call: TRBJ2-1; v_call: TRBV6-6
cdr3_aa: CASSLEHGGENIQYF; cdr3_nt: TGCGCCAGCAGCTTGGAACACGGAGGGGAAAACATTCAGTACTTC; clone_size: .; d_call: .; j_call: TRBJ2-4; v_call: TRBV5-1
cdr3_aa: CASSPGGGVNTEAFF; cdr3_nt: TGTGCCAGCAGTCCCGGAGGGGGCGTGAACACTGAAGCTTTCTTT; clone_size: few; d_call: TRBD1; j_call: TRBJ1-1; v_call: TRBV27
cdr3_aa: CAWDRGIETQYF; cdr3_nt: TGTGCCTGGGACAGGGGGATAGAGACCCAGTACTTC; clone_size: few; d_call: TRBD1; j_call: TRBJ2-5; v_call: TRBV30
cdr3_aa: CASSPGLAGEIYEQYF; cdr3_nt: TGTGCCAGCTCACCGGGACTAGCGGGGGAGATCTACGAGCAGTACTTC; clone_size: .; d_call: TRBD2; j_call: TRBJ2-7; v_call: TRBV18
cdr3_aa: CASSQGQANQPQHF; cdr3_nt: TGTGCCAGCAGCCAAGGACAGGCCAATCAGCCCCAGCATTTT; clone_size: .; d_call: .; j_call: TRBJ1-5; v_call: TRBV4-2
cdr3_aa: CASSPEGRVSGNTIYF; cdr3_nt: TGTGCCAGCAGCCCGGAAGGGAGAGTGTCTGGAAACACCATATATTTT; clone_size: .; d_call: .; j_call: TRBJ1-3; v_call: TRBV5-6
cdr3_aa: CASSEQTGSNEQFF; cdr3_nt: TGTGCCAGCAGTGAGCAGACAGGGTCCAATGAGCAGTTCTTC; clone_size: .; d_call: TRBD1; j_call: TRBJ2-1; v_call: TRBV6-4
cdr3_aa: CAGSSAGGTEAFF; cdr3_nt: TGTGCCGGCAGTTCGGCAGGGGGGACTGAAGCTTTCTTT; clone_size: .; d_call: TRBD1; j_call: TRBJ1-1; v_call: TRBV7-9
cdr3_aa: CSSSLVQAEAFF; cdr3_nt: TGTTCCAGCAGCTTAGTTCAGGCCGAAGCTTTCTTT; clone_size: few; d_call: .; j_call: TRBJ1-1; v_call: TRBV7-9
cdr3_aa: CASSLGFTGQSNSPLHF; cdr3_nt: TGTGCCAGCAGCTTGGGGTTTACAGGACAGTCTAATTCACCCCTCCACTTT; clone_size: few; d_call: .; j_call: TRBJ1-6; v_call: TRBV7-9
cdr3_aa: CASSARLAGTGELFF; cdr3_nt: TGTGCCAGCAGCGCCCGACTAGCGGGGACCGGGGAGCTGTTTTTT; clone_size: .; d_call: TRBD2; j_call: TRBJ2-2; v_call: TRBV9
cdr3_aa: CAIGPGLGTDTQYF; cdr3_nt: TGTGCCATCGGACCGGGACTAGGGACAGATACGCAGTATTTT; clone_size: few; d_call: TRBD2; j_call: TRBJ2-3; v_call: TRBV10-3
cdr3_aa: CGTRGGRGEQYF; cdr3_nt: TGTGGTACGCGAGGGGGTCGAGGGGAGCAGTACTTC; clone_size: few; d_call: .; j_call: TRBJ2-7; v_call: TRBV19
cdr3_aa: CASSRTYYEQYF; cdr3_nt: TGTGCCAGCAGTCGGACTTATTACGAGCAGTACTTC; clone_size: few; d_call: .; j_call: TRBJ2-7; v_call: TRBV7-9
cdr3_aa: CASSEALAELLYLLAFF; cdr3_nt: TGTGCCAGCAGTGAAGCGCTTGCTGAGTTACTCTACCTGTTGGCTTTCTTT; clone_size: .; d_call: .; j_call: TRBJ1-1; v_call: TRBV6-1
cdr3_aa: CASSLGTESSPLHF; cdr3_nt: TGCGCCAGCAGCTTGGGTACAGAGTCGTCACCCCTCCACTTT; clone_size: .; d_call: .; j_call: TRBJ1-6; v_call: TRBV5-1
cdr3_aa: CASSQDLTGTGSSGNTIYF; cdr3_nt: TGTGCCAGCAGCCAAGATCTGACGGGAACAGGGAGCTCTGGAAACACCATATATTTT; clone_size: once; d_call: .; j_call: TRBJ1-3; v_call: TRBV4-2
cdr3_aa: CASSSGTQGAPNSPLHF; cdr3_nt: TGTGCCAGCAGCTCGGGAACACAGGGGGCCCCTAATTCACCCCTCCACTTT; clone_size: few; d_call: TRBD1; j_call: TRBJ1-6; v_call: TRBV7-9
cdr3_aa: CASSLGGLYSNQPQHF; cdr3_nt: TGTGCCAGCAGCCTCGGGGGACTTTATAGCAATCAGCCCCAGCATTTT; clone_size: .; d_call: .; j_call: TRBJ1-5; v_call: TRBV7-9
cdr3_aa: CASSDPGSNQPQHF; cdr3_nt: TGTGCCAGTAGTGATCCGGGTAGCAATCAGCCCCAGCATTTT; clone_size: .; d_call: .; j_call: TRBJ1-5; v_call: TRBV19
cdr3_aa: CASSLAQRDYNEQFF; cdr3_nt: TGCGCCAGCAGCTTGGCCCAGCGGGATTACAATGAGCAGTTCTTC; clone_size: few; d_call: TRBD2; j_call: TRBJ2-1; v_call: TRBV5-1
cdr3_aa: CASSAGQGDRQYF; cdr3_nt: TGCGCCAGCAGCGCGGGACAGGGGGATCGGCAGTACTTC; clone_size: .; d_call: TRBD1; j_call: TRBJ2-5; v_call: TRBV5-1
cdr3_aa: CASSRDRGRGANVLTF; cdr3_nt: TGTGCCAGCAGCCGTGACAGGGGGCGTGGGGCCAACGTCCTGACTTTC; clone_size: .; d_call: TRBD1; j_call: TRBJ2-6; v_call: TRBV11-2
cdr3_aa: CASKVDGTGGEQYF; cdr3_nt: TGTGCCAGCAAGGTGGACGGTACCGGGGGGGAGCAGTACTTC; clone_size: medium-sized; d_call: TRBD2; j_call: TRBJ2-7; v_call: TRBV6-6
cdr3_aa: CASSPLNTEAFF; cdr3_nt: TGTGCCAGCAGTCCATTGAACACTGAAGCTTTCTTT; clone_size: .; d_call: .; j_call: TRBJ1-1; v_call: TRBV2
cdr3_aa: CAISESAGDGNQPQHF; cdr3_nt: TGTGCCATCAGTGAGTCAGCAGGGGATGGCAATCAGCCCCAGCATTTT; clone_size: .; d_call: .; j_call: TRBJ1-5; v_call: TRBV10-3
cdr3_aa: CASSLQGVRNNEQFF; cdr3_nt: TGTGCCAGCAGCTTGCAAGGGGTGAGGAACAATGAGCAGTTCTTC; clone_size: .; d_call: .; j_call: TRBJ2-1; v_call: TRBV5-6
cdr3_aa: CASSSLGSSYNEQFF; cdr3_nt: TGTGCCAGCAGTTCCCTCGGGAGCTCCTACAATGAGCAGTTCTTC; clone_size: .; d_call: .; j_call: TRBJ2-1; v_call: TRBV6-5
cdr3_aa: CASSPTSGRGELFF; cdr3_nt: TGTGCCAGCAGTCCAACTAGCGGGAGAGGGGAGCTGTTTTTT; clone_size: .; d_call: TRBD2; j_call: TRBJ2-2; v_call: TRBV6-6
cdr3_aa: CASSVEEQGRGNTEAFF; cdr3_nt: TGTGCCAGCAGCGTAGAGGAACAGGGAAGGGGGAACACTGAAGCTTTCTTT; clone_size: .; d_call: .; j_call: TRBJ1-1; v_call: TRBV9
cdr3_aa: CASSYSGLARNYGYTF; cdr3_nt: TGTGCCAGCAGTTACTCAGGCTTAGCTCGGAACTATGGCTACACCTTC; clone_size: .; d_call: .; j_call: TRBJ1-2; v_call: TRBV6-5
cdr3_aa: CASSIGLAGLYEQYF; cdr3_nt: TGTGCCAGCAGCATAGGACTAGCGGGGCTCTACGAGCAGTACTTC; clone_size: .; d_call: TRBD2; j_call: TRBJ2-7; v_call: TRBV9